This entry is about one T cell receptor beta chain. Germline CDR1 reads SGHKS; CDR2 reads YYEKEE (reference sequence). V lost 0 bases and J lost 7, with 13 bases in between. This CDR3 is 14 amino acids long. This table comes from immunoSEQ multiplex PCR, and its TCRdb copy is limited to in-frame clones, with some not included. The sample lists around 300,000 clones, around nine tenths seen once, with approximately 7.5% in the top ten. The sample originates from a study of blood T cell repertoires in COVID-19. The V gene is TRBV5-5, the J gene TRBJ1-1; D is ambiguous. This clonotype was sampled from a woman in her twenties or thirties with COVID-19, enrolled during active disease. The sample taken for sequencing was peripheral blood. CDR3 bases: TGTGCCAGCAGCTTGGCCATTCAGGTACTTGAAGCTTTCTTT. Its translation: CASSLAIQVLEAFF.